The 22 T cell receptor beta chains in this list originate from one sample, sequenced in a study of T cells in Graves' hyperthyroidism and ophthalmopathy. The source material, RNA transcripts, was used to amplify TCR beta CDR3 regions. The TCR CDR3 first-round RT-PCR relied on the HTBI primer set. A single record per CDR3 protein comes from TCRdb applying MiXCR to the multiplex PCR reads. Of around 180,000 distinct CDR3 sequences in the sample, approximately 17% were seen once. Material: blood. All receptors come from a woman in her forties or fifties with Graves' hyperthyroidism.

This clonotype was seen at least ten times. This chain connects TRBV5-1 to TRBJ1-1; D gene unclear. The CDR3 runs 18 residues. V lost 0 bases, J lost 4 bases, and 22 bases lay in between. In germline, CDR1 is SGHRS, CDR2 YFSETQ. CDR3 region: CASSLAEGWLRGTTEAFF. Written as DNA, the CDR3 is TGCGCCAGCAGCTTGGCAGAAGGCTGGCTGCGGGGTACCACTGAAGCTTTCTTT.

This clonotype was counted many times. The chain has TRBV19 and TRBJ2-3; possible D gene TRBD2, 5 bases. Germline assignment: CDR1 LNHDA and CDR2 SQIVND (reference sequence). With 3 bases removed from V and 4 bases from J, the gap between germline ends came to 11 bases. This CDR3 region has 14 residues. CDR3 coding DNA: TGTGCCAGTAGTATTTCGAGCGGTGCAGATACGCAGTATTTT. Translated, it gives CASSISSGADTQYF.

In its sample, this clonotype was seen many times. The chain joins TRBV9 to TRBJ1-2; 10 positions agree with TRBD1. The V segment lost 3 bases and the J segment 4 bases; nucleotides outside the gene matches: 9. The CDR3 is made up of 16 amino acids. CDR1 and CDR2 from the germline V gene are SGDLS and YYNGEE. The CDR3 nucleotides read TGTGCCAGCAGCGACCGGGACAGGGGCATGAGCTATGGCTACACCTTC. Its protein is CASSDRDRGMSYGYTF.

The sample holds many counts of this clonotype. This chain connects TRBV11-3 to TRBJ1-4; D is ambiguous. Germline V gives CDR1 SGHNT, CDR2 YENEEA. With 11 bases removed from V and 7 bases from J, the gap between germline ends came to 11 bases. CDR3 length equals 11 residues. The CDR3 protein is CALEGSEKLFF. In nucleotides, the CDR3 is TGTGCCTTGGAAGGGAGTGAAAAACTGTTTTTT.

This clonotype was seen repeatedly, ten times or more. V and J are TRBV6-5 and TRBJ1-1; a possible D gene is TRBD1 (6 bases). CDR3 length: 16 residues. Trimming stripped 0 bases from V and 5 bases from J, with 16 bases between. CDR1 and CDR2 (germline): MNHEY, SVGAGI. The DNA of the CDR3 is TGTGCCAGCAGTTACTCGATCGGGGGCCGTCGGACTGAAGCTTTCTTT. This gives the protein CASSYSIGGRRTEAFF.

This clonotype was found a few times. The chain couples TRBV9 to TRBJ1-1, with D possibly matching TRBD1 (6 bases). In germline, CDR1 is SGDLS, CDR2 YYNGEE. V shed 1 base and J shed 14 bases, with 18 bases lying between them. This CDR3 spans 13 amino acids. The CDR3 protein is CASSVTEGGGSFF. The CDR3 region has the DNA TGTGCCAGCAGCGTAACGGAGGGGGGGGGGTCCTTCTTT. Together with reference TRBV9 and TRBJ1-1, the CDR3 gives the full variable domain: DSGVTQTPKHLITATGQRVTLRCSPRSGDLSVYWYQQSLDQGLQFLIQYYNGEERAKGNILERFSAQQFPDLHSELNLSSLELGDSALYFCASSVTEGGGSFFGQGTRLTVV.

This clonotype was counted a few times. This chain uses TRBV9 with TRBJ1-6, with a weak D call TRBD1 (6 bases). This CDR3 is built from 17 residues. The V gene lost 4 bases and the J gene lost 0 bases, with 14 bases spanning the gap. Germline CDR1 and CDR2: SGDLS and YYNGEE. Here the CDR3 reads CASSSGGQSSYNSPLHF. In DNA form, the CDR3 reads TGTGCCAGCAGCTCTGGGGGCCAGAGCTCCTATAATTCACCCCTCCACTTT.

The genes are TRBV28 and TRBJ2-7; tentatively, D is TRBD1 (5 bases). The ends were cut back, 6 bases at V and 1 base at J, with 19 bases in the middle. CDR1 and CDR2 from the germline V gene are MDHEN and SYDVKM. The CDR3 loop spans 16 amino acids. Here the CDR3 DNA reads TGTGCCAGCAGCACAGACCAGGGTCCATCTTCCTACGAGCAGTACTTC. The encoded protein is CASSTDQGPSSYEQYF. Looking up the rest from reference TRBV28 and TRBJ2-7 gives the full variable domain: DVKVTQSSRYLVKRTGEKVFLECVQDMDHENMFWYRQDPGLGLRLIYFSYDVKMKEKGDIPEGYSVSREKKERFSLILESASTNQTSMYLCASSTDQGPSSYEQYFGPGTRLTVT.

The table lists this clonotype with many counts. The rearrangement joins TRBV28 to TRBJ2-7; 8 nucleotides line up with TRBD1. The CDR3 sequence is 12 residues long. CDR1 is MDHEN, CDR2 SYDVKM, per germline. Trimming cost V 8 bases and J 2 bases; bases outside gene matches: 2. The CDR3 protein is CASGGQAYEQYF. In DNA form, the CDR3 reads TGTGCCAGCGGGGGACAGGCCTACGAGCAGTACTTC. The entire variable domain, with the rest obtained from reference TRBV28 and TRBJ2-7, is as follows: DVKVTQSSRYLVKRTGEKVFLECVQDMDHENMFWYRQDPGLGLRLIYFSYDVKMKEKGDIPEGYSVSREKKERFSLILESASTNQTSMYLCASGGQAYEQYFGPGTRLTVT.

On this clonotype itself: At one end the junction does not follow the germline gene, possibly because of a read error. The chain couples TRBV20-1 to TRBJ1-1; D might be TRBD1 (6 bases). CDR1 DFQATT and CDR2 SNEGSKA come from the germline V gene (reference sequence). The CDR3 sequence is 15 residues long. The CDR3 here is CTPGGQSGVNTEAFF. The CDR3 nucleotides are TGCACTCCCGGGGGGCAATCGGGGGTGAACACTGAAGCCTTCTTT.

Many counts were recorded for this clonotype. This chain connects TRBV7-2 to TRBJ2-3; the D gene could be TRBD1 or TRBD2 (5 bases each). The CDR3 totals 12 residues. V lost 6 bases and J 4 bases, leaving 8 bases between the germline ends. Per the germline V gene, CDR1 is SGHTA and CDR2 is FQGNSA. The CDR3 nucleotides read TGTGCCAGCAGACGGGACGCAGATACGCAGTATTTT. Amino acids: CASRRDADTQYF.

The chain links TRBV5-5 to TRBJ1-1; D not resolved. In germline, CDR1 is SGHKS, CDR2 YYEKEE (reference sequence). With 0 bases removed from V and 5 bases from J, the gap between germline ends came to 14 bases. The CDR3 is made up of 15 amino acids. Here the CDR3 reads CASSLALVRRTEAFF. The CDR3 DNA is TGTGCCAGCAGCTTGGCTCTGGTAAGGCGGACTGAAGCTTTCTTT.

This clonotype was counted many times. The V gene is TRBV7-9, the J gene TRBJ2-1; D gene unclear. Germline V gene data show CDR1 as SEHNR and CDR2 as FQNEAQ (reference sequence). The length of the CDR3 is 13 residues. The V end lost 2 bases, the J end lost 5 bases, and 7 bases lay between the germline ends. CDR3 DNA: TGTGCCAGCAGCTTACGGGTTAACAATGAGCAGTTCTTC. This codes for CASSLRVNNEQFF.

This clonotype was seen at least ten times. J is TRBJ1-1 and V is TRBV7-9; D unclear. This CDR3 contains 13 residues. The ends were cut back, 1 base at V and 9 bases at J, with 12 bases in the middle. Germline CDR1 reads SEHNR; CDR2 reads FQNEAQ (reference sequence). The CDR3 DNA reads as TGTGCCAGCAGCTTAGGCGAGCTACAGAAAGCTTTCTTT. As protein: CASSLGELQKAFF.

This clonotype was seen many times. The rearrangement links TRBV28 to TRBJ1-1; 12 bases agree with TRBD1. This CDR3 contains 14 residues. J lost 6 bases, V lost 8 bases, and 7 bases had no gene match. The germline V gene encodes CDR1 MDHEN and CDR2 SYDVKM. The CDR3, as DNA: TGTGCCAGCGGTTGGGGACAGGGGGCCTCTGAAGCTTTCTTT. It specifies CASGWGQGASEAFF.

This clonotype was recorded many times. This chain uses TRBV6-1 with TRBJ2-6; perhaps D is TRBD1 or TRBD2 (6 bases each). V shed 10 bases and J shed 1 base, with 14 bases lying between them. This CDR3 region has 15 residues. Germline CDR1 is MNHNS and CDR2 is SASEGT. Written as DNA, the CDR3 is TGTGCCACACGAGAAGGGGGGTCTGGGGCCAACGTCCTGACTTTC. Encoded protein: CATREGGSGANVLTF.

This clonotype was recorded many times. The CDR3 sequence is CASSLGAARSSYNEQFF. The CDR3, as DNA: TGTGCCAGCAGCTTAGGGGCGGCGAGGAGCTCCTACAATGAGCAGTTCTTC. The J gene is TRBJ2-1, the V gene TRBV11-2; D is ambiguous. V was trimmed by 1 base and J by 0 bases, leaving 13 bases between them. The CDR3 totals 17 residues. Germline CDR1 SGHAT, CDR2 FQNNGV.

This clonotype was counted many times. The J gene is TRBJ1-1, the V gene TRBV29-1; TRBD1 matches at 9 bases. CDR1 SQVTM and CDR2 ANQGSEA come from the germline V gene. V shed 6 bases, J shed 10 bases, and the junction held 12 bases outside the gene matches. CDR3 length equals 13 residues. This CDR3 reads CSVSGQGSFGAFF. CDR3 in DNA: TGCAGCGTCTCGGGACAGGGATCTTTCGGAGCTTTCTTT. Full variable domain (missing parts from reference TRBV29-1 and TRBJ1-1): SAVISQKPSRDICQRGTSLTIQCQVDSQVTMMFWYRQQPGQSLTLIATANQGSEATYESGFVIDKFPISRPNLTFSTLTVSNMSPEDSSIYLCSVSGQGSFGAFFGQGTRLTVV.

This clonotype was picked up many times. This sequence joins TRBV6-2 or TRBV6-3 and TRBJ1-5, with no clear D. The CDR3 sequence is 13 residues long. Deletions cut 6 bases from V and 11 bases from J, with 17 bases between. The germline CDR1 and CDR2 sequences are MNHEY and SVGEGT. The CDR3 loop is CASSRPQSRAQHF. CDR3 nucleotide sequence: TGTGCCAGCAGCCGACCACAGTCACGGGCCCAGCATTTT.

This clonotype was seen repeatedly, ten times or more. The chain is built from TRBV29-1 and TRBJ2-7; possible D gene TRBD1, 6 bases. CDR3 length: 12 amino acids. The V end was cut by 6 bases, the J end by 4 bases, with 13 bases between. Germline V lookup: CDR1 SQVTM, CDR2 ANQGSEA. CDR3: CSVSRGGYEQYF. The DNA for the CDR3 is TGCAGCGTGTCCAGGGGTGGTTACGAGCAGTACTTC.

As regards this clonotype: One base away lies a much larger clone, so this may be a sequencing read error. The chain combines TRBV2 with TRBJ2-1; TRBD2 might be the D (5 bases). CDR1 SNHLY and CDR2 FYNNEI come from the germline V gene. The CDR3 runs 13 residues. The CDR3 region is CASSERAGDEQSF. CDR3 in DNA: TGTGCCAGCAGTGAAAGGGCGGGCGATGAGCAGTCCTTC.

This clonotype has ten or more counts. The CDR3 bases are TGTGCCAGCAGTCCCATAGGGGCGGCGAACACTGAAGCTTTCTTT. Amino acids: CASSPIGAANTEAFF. The chain is built from TRBV12-3 or TRBV12-4 and TRBJ1-1; TRBD1 might be the D (5 bases). The V end was cut by 5 bases, the J end by 1 base, with 14 bases between. The CDR3 consists of 15 residues.